This is a list of T cell receptor beta chains from one sample in a study of blood T cell repertoires in COVID-19. Produced via immunoSEQ multiplex PCR; TCRdb's table is partial and in-frame only. The sample lists about 58,000 clones, over 75% occurring once. The specimen sequenced was peripheral blood. These receptors all stem from a woman aged 55-69 years with active COVID-19. CDR3s include the opening cysteine and the closing phenylalanine or tryptophan. The D gene is left open where the match is weak. The size of a clone is reported for some rows only, either as once, few or many, or as a class for expanded clones.

j_gene,d_gene,abundance,v_gene,CDR3aa,CDR3nt
TRBJ1-1,.,.,TRBV18,CASSPPTGDTEAFF,TGTGCCAGCTCACCACCTACGGGGGACACTGAAGCTTTCTTT
TRBJ1-5,.,.,TRBV19,CASSISAGTTSNQPQHF,TGTGCCAGTAGTATTTCCGCCGGGACAACTAGCAATCAGCCCCAGCATTTT
TRBJ2-2,.,once,TRBV7-2,CASSLSEMNTGELFF,TGTGCCAGCAGCTTATCAGAAATGAACACCGGGGAGCTGTTTTTT
TRBJ2-1,.,.,TRBV7-2,CASSLAQVYNEQFF,TGTGCCAGCAGCTTAGCCCAGGTCTACAATGAGCAGTTCTTC
TRBJ1-2,.,.,TRBV7-9,CASTPPGYGYTF,TGTGCCAGCACCCCCCCCGGGTATGGCTACACCTTC
TRBJ1-4,TRBD1,once,TRBV25-1,CASSGDSLNEKLFF,TGTGCCAGCAGTGGGGACAGTCTAAATGAAAAACTGTTTTTT
TRBJ1-2,TRBD1,.,TRBV5-6,CASSLTEGAGYGYTF,TGTGCCAGCAGCTTGACTGAGGGGGCCGGCTATGGCTACACCTTC
TRBJ1-1,.,.,TRBV7-3,CASSLGQVEKLFF,TGTGCCAGCAGCTTAGGGCAGGTCGAGAAGCTTTTCTTT
TRBJ1-2,.,.,TRBV7-9,CASTLPGGRGGYTF,TGTGCCAGCACCCTCCCCGGGGGGAGAGGCGGCTACACCTTC
TRBJ1-5,.,.,TRBV7-9,CASSPRGGEDQPQHF,TGTGCCAGCAGCCCCCGTGGCGGGGAGGATCAGCCCCAGCATTTT
TRBJ2-5,TRBD1,.,TRBV30,CAWSATGGAETQYF,TGTGCCTGGAGTGCGACAGGGGGCGCGGAGACCCAGTACTTC
TRBJ1-2,.,.,TRBV19,CASSIRSQGSYGYTF,TGTGCCAGTAGTATTAGGTCGCAGGGGAGCTATGGCTACACCTTC
TRBJ2-5,.,.,TRBV19,CASNEANQETQYF,TGTGCCAGTAACGAGGCTAACCAAGAGACCCAGTACTTC
TRBJ1-5,TRBD1,.,TRBV3-1/TRBV3-2,CASSKGTGGEPQHF,TGTGCCAGTAGTAAGGGCACAGGGGGAGAGCCCCAGCATTTT
TRBJ2-7,.,few,TRBV3-1/TRBV3-2,CASSTGGRGFFYEQYF,TGTGCCAGCAGCACTGGGGGCAGGGGATTTTTCTACGAGCAGTACTTC
TRBJ1-1,.,.,TRBV6-5,CASSSPGRATEAFF,TGTGCCAGCAGTTCTCCAGGGAGGGCCACTGAAGCTTTCTTT
TRBJ1-5,TRBD1,.,TRBV7-9,CASSSGTGSNQPQHF,TGTGCCAGCAGCTCCGGGACAGGTAGCAATCAGCCCCAGCATTTT
TRBJ1-4,.,few,TRBV18,CASSPPGGGDEKLFF,TGTGCCAGCTCACCACCGGGCGGAGGGGATGAAAAACTGTTTTTT
TRBJ1-2,TRBD1,.,TRBV30,CARDRGGIYGYTF,TGTGCCCGGGACAGGGGCGGAATCTATGGCTACACCTTC
TRBJ2-1,.,.,TRBV2,CASSGGNEQFF,TGTGCCAGCAGTGGAGGTAATGAGCAGTTCTTC
TRBJ1-2,TRBD1,.,TRBV29-1,CSVEGGTGFYGYTF,TGCAGCGTTGAAGGGGGGACAGGGTTCTATGGCTACACCTTC
TRBJ1-1,.,.,TRBV6-5,CASSYSARGGTEAFF,TGTGCCAGCAGTTACTCCGCTAGGGGTGGGACTGAAGCTTTCTTT
TRBJ2-2,.,.,TRBV6-1,CASSELSLTGELFF,TGTGCCAGCAGTGAACTTAGCCTCACCGGGGAGCTGTTTTTT
TRBJ2-3,.,.,TRBV3-1/TRBV3-2,CASSLRSGDTDTQYF,TGTGCCAGCAGTCTCCGGAGCGGAGACACAGATACGCAGTATTTT
TRBJ2-2,.,.,TRBV2,CASILDRVGTGELFF,.
TRBJ1-5,TRBD1,.,TRBV6-6,CASSTPPRLGQGPQRQPQHF,TGTGCCAGCAGCACACCCCCGAGGCTGGGACAGGGACCTCAGAGACAGCCCCAGCATTTT
TRBJ2-1,TRBD2,.,TRBV7-8,CASSLNSGAYNEQFF,TGTGCCAGCAGCTTAAATAGCGGGGCCTACAATGAGCAGTTCTTC
TRBJ2-3,TRBD2,.,TRBV6-2/TRBV6-3,CASSYVEKRGTGDTQYF,TGTGCCAGCAGTTACGTGGAGAAGCGGGGGACGGGAGATACGCAGTATTTT
TRBJ1-1,.,.,TRBV4-1,CASSQDETGRQAFF,TGCGCCAGCAGCCAAGATGAGACAGGACGTCAAGCTTTCTTT
TRBJ1-5,.,.,TRBV4-1,CASSRSRLGTVSNQPQHF,TGCGCCAGCAGCCGCTCTCGGCTGGGGACTGTTAGCAATCAGCCCCAGCATTTT
TRBJ2-5,TRBD1,.,TRBV2,CASSTGTGRETQYF,TGTGCCAGCAGTACCGGGACAGGGAGGGAGACCCAGTACTTC
TRBJ2-1,.,.,TRBV7-2,CASSPDRNYYNEQFF,TGTGCCAGCAGCCCCGACAGGAACTACTACAATGAGCAGTTCTTC
TRBJ1-4,.,.,TRBV11-1,CASSFQGVQLFF,TGTGCCAGCAGCTTCCAAGGAGTACAACTGTTTTTT
TRBJ2-3,TRBD2,.,TRBV11-3,CASSSSGVTQYF,TGTGCCAGCAGCTCTAGCGGGGTAACGCAGTATTTT
TRBJ2-1,.,few,TRBV19,CASRTYNEQFF,TGTGCCAGTAGGACTTACAATGAGCAGTTCTTC
TRBJ2-7,.,.,TRBV3-1/TRBV3-2,CASSQDNPYEQYF,TGTGCCAGCAGCCAAGACAATCCCTACGAGCAGTACTTC
TRBJ2-5,TRBD1,.,TRBV15,CATSRDRGISQETQYF,TGTGCCACCAGCAGGGACAGGGGAATTAGCCAAGAGACCCAGTACTTC
TRBJ2-2,TRBD1,.,TRBV12-5,CASGRQGVGTGELFF,TGTGCTAGTGGCCGACAGGGAGTAGGAACCGGGGAGCTGTTTTTT
TRBJ1-2,.,few,TRBV6-1,CASSEGRDYGYTF,TGTGCCAGCAGTGAGGGCAGAGACTATGGCTACACCTTC
TRBJ2-3,TRBD2,.,TRBV3-1/TRBV3-2,CASSTSGGTTDTQYF,TGTGCCAGCAGCACTAGCGGGGGAACCACAGATACGCAGTATTTT
TRBJ1-5,TRBD1,.,TRBV6-2/TRBV6-3,CASSTKTGTVHQPQHF,TGTGCCAGCAGTACGAAGACAGGGACGGTCCATCAGCCCCAGCATTTT
TRBJ2-7,.,.,TRBV12-3/TRBV12-4,CASSLVNRDEQYF,TGTGCCAGCAGTTTAGTGAATCGGGACGAGCAGTACTTC
TRBJ2-2,TRBD1,.,TRBV14,CASSRPLTGRTGELFF,TGTGCCAGCAGCCGCCCGCTGACAGGGCGCACCGGGGAGCTGTTTTTT
TRBJ1-1,TRBD1,.,TRBV6-5,CASRRYTGGWTEAFF,TGTGCCAGCAGAAGGTACACAGGGGGGTGGACTGAAGCTTTCTTT